Listed below are T cell receptor beta chains from one sample, sequenced in a study of response to subunit inactivated influenza vaccine. TCRdb redid the calling of the RT-PCR reads with MiXCR, one entry per CDR3 protein. The sample has fewer than 550,000 distinct CDR3 sequences, about 25% seen once; the top ten hold less than 2.5%. Sequenced here: CD4+ T cells sorted from PBMCs, sampled about 5 days after vaccination. The receptors shown here come from a man aged 45-65 years who received an inactivated influenza vaccine. The conserved cysteine and the conserved F or W are not part of the CDR3 here. The order of the fields is D gene, V gene, CDR3 protein. A D gene is named only where the DNA matches it firmly.

NA | TRBV20-1 | SALGSGRSSYEQY
NA | TRBV20-1 | SAYRNTEAF
TRBD1 | TRBV29-1 | SVADSGTGGVQY
NA | TRBV6-1 | ASSKAGALGETQY
NA | TRBV5-1 | ASSLRDGGRGTGELF
NA | TRBV6-1 | ASTSPRDTEAF
TRBD2 | TRBV4-2 | ASSQPPGLAGGRVNEQF
NA | TRBV7-2 | ASSQRTLPPDTQY
NA | TRBV5-1 | ASTPFGGSTDTQY
NA | TRBV6-1 | ASNNRGPGPYEQY
NA | TRBV19 | ASSRVYNSPLH
TRBD2 | TRBV20-1 | SASRAAGGNNEQF